This passage covers 20 T cell receptor beta chains from one sample sequenced in a study of technical replicates of blood from several donors (TCRdb year 2017). Library prep was done by the immunoSEQ multiplex PCR assay. Drawn from immuneACCESS, this table holds only the in-frame rearrangements with V and J called that TCRdb kept. Clones are partly lost; checked studies trace under half to an unresolved V gene and leave the rest unexplained. This sample comprises about 85,000 clones, 94% of them detected only once. The ten largest clonotypes hold less than 0.3% of the sample. The sequencing sample was made of T cells isolated from PBMCs. The receptor set was obtained from a human donor in good health.

V gene TRBV15 combines with J gene TRBJ1-5; no clear D gene. The CDR3 extends over 14 amino acids. V was shortened by 7 bases and J by 4 bases, with 14 bases between the two germline ends. CDR1 is LNHNV, CDR2 YYDKDF, per germline (reference sequence). Written as DNA, the CDR3 is TGTGCCACCACCCAGCGGGCGGGGAATCAGCCCCAGCATTTT. Translating gives CATTQRAGNQPQHF.

The chain couples TRBV5-6 to TRBJ1-1; 9 positions agree with TRBD1. This CDR3 region has 13 residues. Germline CDR1 reads SGHDT; CDR2 reads YYEEEE. Trimming took 2 bases from V and 6 from J; bases not matched to a gene: 2. This chain's CDR3 is CASSLRTGAEAFF. CDR3 coding DNA: TGTGCCAGCAGCTTAAGGACAGGGGCTGAAGCTTTCTTT.

This clone showed up just once. The rearrangement links TRBV9 to TRBJ1-2; possibly TRBD1 for D (6 bases). The ends were cut back, 4 bases at V and 3 bases at J, with 16 bases in the middle. The V gene's germline CDR1 is SGDLS and CDR2 YYNGEE. The CDR3 sequence is 15 residues long. The CDR3 region has the DNA TGTGCCAGCAGCAGCGGACAGCCGGAGGACTATGGCTACACCTTC. This sequence encodes CASSSGQPEDYGYTF.

This sequence joins TRBV7-2 and TRBJ2-1; D is perhaps TRBD2 (6 bases). Germline CDR1 and CDR2: SGHTA and FQGNSA. The CDR3 length is 14 residues. The germline V and J ends were trimmed by 5 bases and 5 bases, with 13 bases remaining between them. The CDR3 reads CASSPPGLHNEQFF. The CDR3 DNA is TGTGCCAGCAGCCCGCCGGGACTCCACAATGAGCAGTTCTTC.

The V call is TRBV19, the J call TRBJ1-1, with a weak D call TRBD1 (6 bases). This CDR3 spans 13 amino acids. Germline assignment: CDR1 LNHDA and CDR2 SQIVND (reference sequence). V was cut by 6 bases and J by 1 base, with 9 bases left in between. The CDR3 DNA reads TGTGCCAGTAGATGGGACACGAACACTGAAGCTTTCTTT. Translating it yields CASRWDTNTEAFF.

The chain employs TRBV9 and TRBJ1-4; the D is unclear. The V and J ends lost 0 bases and 5 bases respectively, with 11 bases between them. CDR1 is SGDLS, CDR2 YYNGEE, per germline. This CDR3 has 15 amino acids. CDR3 coding DNA: TGTGCCAGCAGCGTAGGGTACAGTGAAAATGAAAAACTGTTTTTT. This gives the protein CASSVGYSENEKLFF.

CDR3 bases: TGTGCCAGCAGCGTAGGGCCTAGCGGAAACACCGGGGAGCTGTTTTTT. Protein sequence: CASSVGPSGNTGELFF. The chain has TRBV9 and TRBJ2-2, with 7 bases aligning to TRBD2. Germline values: CDR1 SGDLS, CDR2 YYNGEE. Trimming at V came to 0 bases and at J to 2 bases, leaving 4 bases not matched to a gene. The CDR3 sequence is 16 residues long.

The chain uses TRBV11-3 and TRBJ2-5; D not resolved. Germline V gene sequence: CDR1 SGHNT, CDR2 YENEEA. The CDR3 is 18 amino acids. V lost 5 bases and J 4 bases, leaving 26 bases between the germline ends. The CDR3 region has the DNA TGTGCCAGCAGCCAATTCGCCCCAACCAGCATCACGGGAGAGACCCAGTACTTC. This translates into CASSQFAPTSITGETQYF.

This chain uses TRBV18 with TRBJ1-6, with D unresolved. Germline V gives CDR1 KGHSH, CDR2 LQKENI. V lost 8 bases and J lost 7, with 15 bases in between. The CDR3 has 14 amino acids. The CDR3 DNA reads as TGTGCCAGCGCAAGCTTTGCCGCGAATTCACCCCTCCACTTT. Its translation: CASASFAANSPLHF.

The CDR3 DNA reads as TGTGCCAGCAGAGGAGGGAATACTAACTATGGCTACACCTTC. Its protein is CASRGGNTNYGYTF. This rearrangement joins TRBV7-9 to TRBJ1-2; D ambiguous. CDR3 length: 14 amino acids. CDR1 and CDR2 from the germline V gene are SEHNR and FQNEAQ (reference sequence). The V end lost 6 bases, the J end lost 0 bases, and 11 bases lay between the germline ends.

The chain couples TRBV5-1 to TRBJ2-7, with 10 positions matching TRBD1. The CDR3 is 14 amino acids. V gave up 4 bases and J gave up 3 bases; unmatched junction bases: 4. CDR1 SGHRS and CDR2 YFSETQ come from the germline V gene. The CDR3 protein is CASSNRDRGYEQYF. The CDR3 DNA reads as TGCGCCAGCAGCAACCGGGACAGGGGCTACGAGCAGTACTTC.

J is TRBJ2-1 and V is TRBV6-6, with D tentatively TRBD1 (5 bases). The CDR3 runs to 14 residues. CDR1 is MNHNY and CDR2 is SVGAGI in the germline V gene (reference sequence). Trimming cost V 8 bases and J 3 bases, with 14 bases left between them. Here the CDR3 DNA reads TGTGCCAGCTCTAATCGCAGGGTCTACAATGAGCAGTTCTTC. Protein sequence: CASSNRRVYNEQFF.

The chain recombines TRBV6-5 with TRBJ2-3; 10 bases are shared with TRBD2. This CDR3 is 14 amino acids long. From germline, CDR1 is MNHEY and CDR2 SVGAGI. The V and J ends lost 6 bases and 3 bases, in that order; junction bases with no gene match: 3. Here the CDR3 reads CASRIAGGTDTQYF. Written as DNA, the CDR3 is TGTGCCAGCAGGATAGCGGGAGGTACAGATACGCAGTATTTT.

The chain recombines TRBV28 with TRBJ2-3, with 9 bases aligning to TRBD1. The CDR3 sequence is 20 residues long. V was pared by 4 bases and J by 0 bases, with 17 bases of the junction left unmatched. The germline V gene has CDR1 MDHEN and CDR2 SYDVKM. The CDR3 reads CASSSEEWTGAKTSTDTQYF. The CDR3 DNA reads TGTGCCAGCAGTTCTGAGGAGTGGACAGGGGCCAAAACTAGCACAGATACGCAGTATTTT.

V is TRBV30 and J is TRBJ2-7; D might be TRBD1 (6 bases). The V end was cut by 3 bases, the J end by 1 base, with 10 bases between. CDR3 length: 13 amino acids. The germline V gene encodes CDR1 GTSNPN and CDR2 SVGIG (reference sequence). CDR3 protein: CAWSPGQSYEQYF. The DNA for the CDR3 is TGTGCCTGGAGCCCAGGACAGTCCTACGAGCAGTACTTC.

The V gene is TRBV14, the J gene TRBJ2-1; D is unclear. V lost 2 bases, J lost 7 bases, and 12 bases lay in between. The length of the CDR3 is 14 residues. Germline CDR1 reads SGHDN; CDR2 reads FVKESK. The CDR3 DNA sequence: TGTGCCAGCAGCCAATACCGGGTCGCGAATGAGCAGTTCTTC. Translated: CASSQYRVANEQFF.

This chain links TRBV19 with TRBJ2-7; 7 nucleotides align to TRBD1. V lost 5 bases, J lost 4 bases, and 11 bases stayed unmatched. CDR3 length: 15 amino acids. The germline V gene has CDR1 LNHDA and CDR2 SQIVND (reference sequence). The CDR3 here is CASSLATGRAYEQYF. As DNA, the CDR3 is TGTGCCAGTAGTTTAGCGACAGGGAGAGCTTACGAGCAGTACTTC. Filled out from reference TRBV19 and TRBJ2-7, the complete variable domain reads DGGITQSPKYLFRKEGQNVTLSCEQNLNHDAMYWYRQDPGQGLRLIYYSQIVNDFQKGDIAEGYSVSREKKESFPLTVTSAQKNPTAFYLCASSLATGRAYEQYFGPGTRLTVT.

The chain links TRBV7-2 to TRBJ2-1; unclear D gene. The CDR3 is 12 amino acids. V was shortened by 2 bases and J by 4 bases, with 3 bases between the two germline ends. In germline, CDR1 is SGHTA, CDR2 FQGNSA. This chain's CDR3 is CASSLRYNEQFF. The DNA of the CDR3 is TGTGCCAGCAGCTTACGTTACAATGAGCAGTTCTTC.

The chain is built from TRBV5-5 and TRBJ1-1, with 7 bases aligning to TRBD1. The CDR3 is made up of 16 amino acids. Germline V gives CDR1 SGHKS, CDR2 YYEKEE (reference sequence). Trimming at V came to 4 bases and at J to 3 bases, leaving 12 bases not matched to a gene. CDR3 sequence: CASSPDHRGSYTEAFF. CDR3 sequence (DNA): TGTGCCAGCAGCCCAGACCACAGGGGTTCGTACACTGAAGCTTTCTTT.

This chain links TRBV7-9 with TRBJ2-1, with TRBD1 matching over 8 bases. The V segment lost 0 bases and the J segment 4 bases; nucleotides outside the gene matches: 8. The germline CDR1 and CDR2 sequences are SEHNR and FQNEAQ (reference sequence). This CDR3 comprises 17 residues. For the CDR3, the DNA is TGTGCCAGCAGCTTAGCCCCCTCCCAGGGGGCTTACAATGAGCAGTTCTTC. Translating it yields CASSLAPSQGAYNEQFF. The variable domain in full, completed from reference TRBV7-9 and TRBJ2-1, reads DTGVSQNPRHKITKRGQNVTFRCDPISEHNRLYWYRQTLGQGPEFLTYFQNEAQLEKSRLLSDRFSAERPKGSFSTLEIQRTEQGDSAMYLCASSLAPSQGAYNEQFFGPGTRLTVL.